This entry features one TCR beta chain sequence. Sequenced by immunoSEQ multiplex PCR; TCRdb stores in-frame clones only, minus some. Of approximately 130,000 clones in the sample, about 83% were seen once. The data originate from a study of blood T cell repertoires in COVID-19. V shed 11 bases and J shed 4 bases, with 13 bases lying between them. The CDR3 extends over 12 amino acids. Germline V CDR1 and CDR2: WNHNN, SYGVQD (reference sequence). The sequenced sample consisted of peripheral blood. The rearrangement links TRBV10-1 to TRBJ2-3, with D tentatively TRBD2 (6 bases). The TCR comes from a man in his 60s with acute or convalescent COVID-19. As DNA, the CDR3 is TGCGCCTCCGGGAGCCATCCAGATACGCAGTATTTT. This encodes CASGSHPDTQYF.